One sample yielded the 28 T cell receptor beta chains listed below, sequenced in a study of response to subunit inactivated influenza vaccine. TCRdb analysed the RT-PCR reads with MiXCR anew, one entry per CDR3 protein. The repertoire includes about 780,000 distinct CDR3 sequences, around 18% of them detected once, and roughly 11% sits in the top ten. The sequencing here drew on PBMCs from blood, taken more than 4 days after vaccination. The receptor source for this set is a man over 45 who received an inactivated influenza vaccine.

The genes are TRBV30 and TRBJ2-7; possibly TRBD2 for D (5 bases). Looked up from germline, CDR1 is GTSNPN and CDR2 is SVGIG (reference sequence). This CDR3 spans 14 amino acids. V was trimmed by 0 bases and J by 5 bases, leaving 14 bases between them. The CDR3 nucleotides are TGTGCCTGGAGTGTAGGGTTCGGAGGAAACGAGCAGTACTTC. Translating it yields CAWSVGFGGNEQYF. Looking up the rest from reference TRBV30 and TRBJ2-7 gives the full variable domain: SQTIHQWPATLVQPVGSPLSLECTVEGTSNPNLYWYRQAAGRGLQLLFYSVGIGQISSEVPQNLSASRPQDRQFILSSKKLLLSDSGFYLCAWSVGFGGNEQYFGPGTRLTVT.

This clonotype was counted many times. This chain joins TRBV12-3 or TRBV12-4 and TRBJ2-7; 10 nucleotides align to TRBD1. The CDR3 extends over 14 amino acids. V gave up 4 bases and J gave up 3 bases; unmatched junction bases: 3. The CDR3 coding sequence is TGTGCCAGCAGTTCCCGGACAGGGGGCTACGAGCAGTACTTC. It is translated as CASSSRTGGYEQYF.

This clonotype has only a few counts. One end of the junction varies from germline; a read error may be responsible. The chain is built from TRBV12-3 or TRBV12-4 and TRBJ2-4; the D call may be TRBD1 or TRBD2 (5 bases each). The CDR3 sequence is 13 residues long. The CDR3 here is CASSLSFSGQPIF. The CDR3 DNA reads as TGTGCCAGCAGTCTCTCTTTCTCGGGGCAGCCAATCTTC.

This CDR3 reads CASTDRTYEQYF. The DNA for the CDR3 is TGTGCCAGCACGGACAGGACCTACGAGCAGTACTTC. The J gene is TRBJ2-7, the V gene TRBV2; TRBD1 matches 7 bases. The trim removed 7 bases at V and 2 bases at J, leaving 2 bases unmatched. CDR3 length equals 12 residues. The germline V gene encodes CDR1 SNHLY and CDR2 FYNNEI. Filled out from reference TRBV2 and TRBJ2-7, the complete variable domain reads EPEVTQTPSHQVTQMGQEVILRCVPISNHLYFYWYRQILGQKVEFLVSFYNNEISEKSEIFDDQFSVERPDGSNFTLKIRSTKLEDSAMYFCASTDRTYEQYFGPGTRLTVT.

The rearrangement links TRBV20-1 to TRBJ1-5; 11 positions match TRBD1. Trimming removed 5 bases from V and 6 bases from J; junction bases left unmatched: 9. The germline V gene has CDR1 DFQATT and CDR2 SNEGSKA (reference sequence). This CDR3 comprises 15 residues. This CDR3 is CSALTGQGVSQPQHF. Here the CDR3 DNA reads TGCAGTGCTCTGACGGGACAGGGGGTCAGTCAGCCCCAGCATTTT.

This clonotype was observed a handful of times. CDR3 in amino acids: CASSLYTIYGYTF. The DNA for the CDR3 is TGTGCCAGCAGCTTATATACGATCTATGGCTACACCTTC. The chain links TRBV7-2 to TRBJ1-2; no definite D call. CDR1 is SGHTA and CDR2 is FQGNSA in the germline V gene. Deletions cut 2 bases from V and 4 bases from J, with 8 bases between. The length of the CDR3 is 13 residues.

This clonotype was detected a few times. The junction departs from germline at one end; a sequencing error may be responsible. This rearrangement joins TRBV20-1 to TRBJ2-7; D gene uncertain. The CDR3 length is 15 residues. Per the germline V gene, CDR1 is DFQATT and CDR2 is SNEGSKA (reference sequence). Here the CDR3 reads CSARETGPPNTEQYF. CDR3 bases: TGCAGTGCTCGAGAAACTGGACCGCCCAATACCGAGCAGTACTTC.

This clonotype came up a few times. V is TRBV12-3 or TRBV12-4 and J is TRBJ2-1, with D unresolved. The CDR3 length is 13 residues. V was clipped by 3 bases and J by 3 bases, with 6 bases between them. CDR3 sequence reads: CASSFSIYNEQFF. The CDR3 DNA reads TGTGCCAGCAGTTTTTCAATCTACAATGAGCAGTTCTTC.

This clonotype came up a few times. The chain couples TRBV12-3 or TRBV12-4 to TRBJ1-2; 8 positions match TRBD1. CDR3 length equals 14 residues. The trim removed 4 bases at V and 4 bases at J, leaving 5 bases unmatched. The CDR3 region is CASSSGGLSYGYTF. CDR3 nucleotides: TGTGCCAGCAGTTCAGGGGGCTTGAGCTATGGCTACACCTTC.

This clonotype was found a few times. The chain employs TRBV7-2 and TRBJ1-6; possibly TRBD1 for D (5 bases). From germline, CDR1 is SGHTA and CDR2 FQGNSA. The CDR3 runs 16 residues. The V gene lost 1 base and the J gene lost 6 bases, with 13 bases spanning the gap. CDR3 bases: TGTGCCAGCAGCTTAGTTGGCGGGGGGATTAATTCACCCCTCCACTTT. Amino acid sequence: CASSLVGGGINSPLHF.

Concerning this clonotype: Germline and junction disagree at one end, which may indicate a read error. V usage is TRBV7-2 and J usage is TRBJ2-2; D not certain. Germline lookup yields CDR1 SGHTA and CDR2 FQGNSA. This CDR3 has 14 residues. The chain's CDR3 is CASSLVATTGELFF. The CDR3 nucleotides are TGTGCCAGCAGTTTAGTAGCTACCACCGGGGAGCTGTTTTTT.

This clonotype was detected a few times. The genes are TRBV4-3 and TRBJ2-1, with unresolved D. CDR3 length: 12 amino acids. CDR1 and CDR2 from the germline V gene are LGHNA and YSLEER. The V end lost 0 bases, the J end lost 7 bases, and 4 bases lay between the germline ends. In DNA, the CDR3 is TGCGCCAGCAGCCAAGATGGGAATGAGCAGTTCTTC. Amino acids: CASSQDGNEQFF.

This chain links TRBV5-1 with TRBJ2-4; TRBD2 agrees at 7 bases. Losses at the gene ends were 4 bases for V and 0 bases for J; bases not matched to a gene: 1. Germline V gene sequence: CDR1 SGHRS, CDR2 YFSETQ. The CDR3 has 14 residues. CDR3 region: CASSPGGAKNIQYF. CDR3 coding DNA: TGCGCCAGCAGCCCGGGGGGAGCCAAAAACATTCAGTACTTC.

This clonotype was counted a few times. The chain is built from TRBV3-1 and TRBJ1-2, with TRBD1 matching over 10 bases. The length of the CDR3 is 16 residues. V shed 1 base and J 6 bases; nucleotides not matched to a gene: 8. CDR1 and CDR2 from the germline V gene are LGHDT and YNNKEL (reference sequence). Here the CDR3 reads CASSQARTGGLNGYTF. The DNA for the CDR3 is TGTGCCAGCAGCCAAGCCCGGACAGGGGGATTGAATGGCTACACCTTC.

Comment on this clonotype: An end of the junction does not agree with germline; a read error may underlie this. The chain has TRBV10-3 and TRBJ2-7, with 7 bases that match TRBD1. Germline V gives CDR1 ENHRY, CDR2 SYGVKD. The CDR3 runs to 12 residues. The CDR3 loop is CATRQGSYEQDF. The CDR3 nucleotides are TGTGCCACACGACAGGGATCCTACGAGCAGGACTTC.

This clonotype was recorded a few times. V gene TRBV7-9 combines with J gene TRBJ2-5; TRBD2 might be the D (5 bases). Germline assignment: CDR1 SEHNR and CDR2 FQNEAQ (reference sequence). The CDR3 covers 17 residues. Trimming removed 3 bases at V and 1 base at J, with 18 bases between. The CDR3 reads CASSLKRAADFQETQYF. The CDR3 DNA sequence: TGTGCCAGCAGCTTGAAGAGGGCAGCTGATTTCCAAGAGACCCAGTACTTC.

A few counts support this clonotype. The chain has TRBV10-3 and TRBJ2-1; TRBD1 matches 9 bases. Germline CDR1 ENHRY, CDR2 SYGVKD. The CDR3 totals 15 residues. V shed 7 bases and J 4 bases; nucleotides not matched to a gene: 8. CDR3 protein: CAITTGTGRYNEQFF. The CDR3 DNA reads as TGTGCCATCACCACCGGGACAGGGAGATACAATGAGCAGTTCTTC.

In this sample, this clonotype turned up a few times. The chain carries TRBV10-3 and TRBJ2-1; 10 positions agree with TRBD2. With V trimmed by 4 bases and J by 6 bases, 9 bases remained unmatched. Germline V gene data show CDR1 as ENHRY and CDR2 as SYGVKD. The CDR3 spans 16 residues. CDR3 coding DNA: TGTGCCATCAGTGCCCTGACTAGCGGGCCCCTCAATGAGCAGTTCTTC. This encodes CAISALTSGPLNEQFF.

This sequence joins TRBV6-1 and TRBJ2-5; D might be TRBD2 (6 bases). Germline lookup yields CDR1 MNHNS and CDR2 SASEGT. The ends were cut back, 6 bases at V and 3 bases at J, with 14 bases in the middle. CDR3 size: 14 residues. The DNA for the CDR3 is TGTGCCAGCAGCACAAATCCGGGGGAAGAGACCCAGTACTTC. Translated: CASSTNPGEETQYF.

The V and J genes are TRBV10-3 and TRBJ2-1; TRBD1 matches at 10 bases. J was trimmed by 8 bases and V by 6 bases; bases with no gene match: 10. Germline loops: CDR1 ENHRY, CDR2 SYGVKD. The CDR3 is 15 amino acids. CDR3 DNA sequence: TGTGCCATCAGCGACTCCGGGACAGGGGACGATGAGCAGTTCTTC. Translation gives CAISDSGTGDDEQFF.

The J gene is TRBJ1-1, the V gene TRBV30; D is undetermined. The CDR3 is made up of 13 amino acids. Trimming stripped 6 bases from V and 2 bases from J, with 13 bases between. The germline gives CDR1 GTSNPN, CDR2 SVGIG (reference sequence). The CDR3 DNA follows: TGTGCCTGCCGAGGGTACTCTAACACTGAAGCTTTCTTT. It is translated as CACRGYSNTEAFF. The whole variable domain, remainder taken from reference TRBV30 and TRBJ1-1, is SQTIHQWPATLVQPVGSPLSLECTVEGTSNPNLYWYRQAAGRGLQLLFYSVGIGQISSEVPQNLSASRPQDRQFILSSKKLLLSDSGFYLCACRGYSNTEAFFGQGTRLTVV.

There are many counts of this clonotype. The chain links TRBV5-6 to TRBJ2-5; D not resolved. Trimming took off 0 bases at V and 4 bases at J, with 10 bases between the two ends. Germline values: CDR1 SGHDT, CDR2 YYEEEE. This CDR3 region has 14 residues. The CDR3 sequence is CASSLVGYLETQYF. CDR3 sequence (DNA): TGTGCCAGCAGCTTGGTCGGCTACTTAGAGACCCAGTACTTC.

V gene TRBV20-1 combines with J gene TRBJ1-3, with TRBD1 identical over 11 bases. The CDR3 covers 15 residues. Losses at the gene ends were 6 bases for V and 1 base for J; bases not matched to a gene: 5. Looked up from germline, CDR1 is DFQATT and CDR2 is SNEGSKA (reference sequence). The CDR3 DNA reads TGCAGTGCCGGCGGACAGGGGGCTTCTGGAAACACCATATATTTT. This codes for CSAGGQGASGNTIYF.

This clonotype was seen only a few times. The chain carries TRBV20-1 and TRBJ2-5; 8 bases agree with TRBD2. This CDR3 is 12 amino acids long. Germline lookup yields CDR1 DFQATT and CDR2 SNEGSKA (reference sequence). J was trimmed by 9 bases and V by 3 bases; bases with no gene match: 6. The chain's CDR3 is CSARGTSEAQYF. In DNA form, the CDR3 reads TGCAGTGCTAGGGGGACTAGTGAGGCCCAGTACTTC.

This clonotype was counted a few times. The J gene is TRBJ2-4, the V gene TRBV7-3; D is undetermined. This CDR3 region has 18 residues. With 1 base removed from V and 0 bases from J, the gap between germline ends came to 16 bases. Germline-derived CDR1 and CDR2 are SGHTA and FQGTGA. The CDR3 region has the DNA TGTGCCAGCAGCTTAATATCATGTTGGGGTATAGCCAAAAACATTCAGTACTTC. Encoded protein: CASSLISCWGIAKNIQYF.

This clonotype was counted a single time. The chain combines TRBV5-5 with TRBJ1-5; D may be TRBD1 (6 bases). Per germline, CDR1 SGHKS and CDR2 YYEKEE (reference sequence). This CDR3 contains 15 residues. V was trimmed by 4 bases and J by 2 bases, leaving 13 bases between them. CDR3 bases: TGTGCCAGCAGCCTCCGGGACACCCGCAATCAGCCCCAGCATTTT. Protein product: CASSLRDTRNQPQHF.

The table lists this clonotype with a few counts. The chain uses TRBV12-3 or TRBV12-4 and TRBJ2-2; D may be TRBD2 (5 bases). The CDR3 consists of 15 residues. The V end lost 4 bases, the J end lost 6 bases, and 15 bases lay between the germline ends. CDR3 bases: TGTGCCAGCAGTTCCACCTCTACTAGAGCCGGGGAGCTGTTTTTT. This sequence encodes CASSSTSTRAGELFF.

CDR3 sequence reads: CASSPGREGSEQYF. The CDR3 DNA sequence: TGTGCCAGCAGCCCGGGGCGGGAGGGGAGTGAGCAGTACTTC. The V and J genes are TRBV6-1 and TRBJ2-7, with 9 bases lining up with TRBD2. The CDR3 runs 14 residues. Germline V gene data show CDR1 as MNHNS and CDR2 as SASEGT. V shed 6 bases and J 7 bases; nucleotides not matched to a gene: 10.